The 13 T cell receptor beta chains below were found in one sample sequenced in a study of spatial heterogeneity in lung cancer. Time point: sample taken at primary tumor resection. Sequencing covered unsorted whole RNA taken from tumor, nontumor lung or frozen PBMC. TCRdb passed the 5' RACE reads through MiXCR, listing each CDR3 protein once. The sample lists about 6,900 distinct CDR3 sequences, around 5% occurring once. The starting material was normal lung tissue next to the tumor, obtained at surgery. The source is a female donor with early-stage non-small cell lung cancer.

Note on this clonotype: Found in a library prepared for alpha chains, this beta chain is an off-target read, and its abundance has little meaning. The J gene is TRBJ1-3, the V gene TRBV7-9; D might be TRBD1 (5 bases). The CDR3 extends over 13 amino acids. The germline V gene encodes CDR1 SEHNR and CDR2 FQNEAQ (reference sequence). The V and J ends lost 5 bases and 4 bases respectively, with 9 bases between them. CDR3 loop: CASSRGQGNTIYF. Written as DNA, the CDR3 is TGTGCCAGCAGCAGGGGCCAAGGAAACACCATATATTTT. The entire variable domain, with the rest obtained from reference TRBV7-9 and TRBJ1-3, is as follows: DTGVSQNPRHKITKRGQNVTFRCDPISEHNRLYWYRQTLGQGPEFLTYFQNEAQLEKSRLLSDRFSAERPKGSFSTLEIQRTEQGDSAMYLCASSRGQGNTIYFGEGSWLTVV.

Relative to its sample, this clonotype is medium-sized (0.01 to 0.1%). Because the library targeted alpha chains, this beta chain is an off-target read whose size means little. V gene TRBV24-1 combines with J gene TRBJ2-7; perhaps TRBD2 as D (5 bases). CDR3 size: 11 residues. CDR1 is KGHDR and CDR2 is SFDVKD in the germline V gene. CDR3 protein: CDRGETYEQYF. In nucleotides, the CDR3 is TGTGACCGGGGAGAAACCTACGAGCAGTACTTC.

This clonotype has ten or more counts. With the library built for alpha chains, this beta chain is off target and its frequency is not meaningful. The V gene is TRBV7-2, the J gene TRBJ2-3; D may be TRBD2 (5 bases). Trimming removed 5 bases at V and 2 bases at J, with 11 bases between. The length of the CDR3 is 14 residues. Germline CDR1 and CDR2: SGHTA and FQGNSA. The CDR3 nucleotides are TGTGCCAGCAGCCCAAGCGGCTTCACAGATACGCAGTATTTT. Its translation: CASSPSGFTDTQYF.

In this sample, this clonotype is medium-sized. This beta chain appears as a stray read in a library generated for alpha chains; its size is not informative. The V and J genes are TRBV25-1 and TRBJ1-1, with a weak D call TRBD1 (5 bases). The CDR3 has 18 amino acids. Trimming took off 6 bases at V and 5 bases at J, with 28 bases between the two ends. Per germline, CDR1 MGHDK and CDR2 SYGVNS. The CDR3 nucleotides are TGTGCCAGCAGGCCCAGCTTGGGGGGACTTAAGGATGGAACTGAAGCTTTCTTT. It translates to CASRPSLGGLKDGTEAFF.

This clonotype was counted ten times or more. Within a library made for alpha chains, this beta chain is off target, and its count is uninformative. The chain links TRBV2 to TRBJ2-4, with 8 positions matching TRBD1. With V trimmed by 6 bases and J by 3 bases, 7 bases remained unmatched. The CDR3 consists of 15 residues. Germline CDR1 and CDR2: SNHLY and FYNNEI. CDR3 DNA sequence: TGTGCCAGCAGGACAGGGGATCTAGGCAAAAACATTCAGTACTTC. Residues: CASRTGDLGKNIQYF.

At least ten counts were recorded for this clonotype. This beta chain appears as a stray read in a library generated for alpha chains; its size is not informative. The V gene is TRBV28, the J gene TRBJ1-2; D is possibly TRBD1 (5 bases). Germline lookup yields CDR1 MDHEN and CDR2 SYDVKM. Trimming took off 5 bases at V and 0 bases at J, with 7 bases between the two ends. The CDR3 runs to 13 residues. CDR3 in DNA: TGTGCCAGCAGTGGGGGGACTAACTATGGCTACACCTTC. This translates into CASSGGTNYGYTF.

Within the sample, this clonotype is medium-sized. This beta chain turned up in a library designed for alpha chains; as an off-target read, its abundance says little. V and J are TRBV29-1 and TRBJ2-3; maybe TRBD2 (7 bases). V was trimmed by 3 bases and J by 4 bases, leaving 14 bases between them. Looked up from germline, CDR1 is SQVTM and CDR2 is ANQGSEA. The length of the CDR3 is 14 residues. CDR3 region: CSVERGGQADTQYF. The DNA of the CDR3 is TGCAGCGTTGAGAGGGGGGGGCAGGCAGATACGCAGTATTTT.

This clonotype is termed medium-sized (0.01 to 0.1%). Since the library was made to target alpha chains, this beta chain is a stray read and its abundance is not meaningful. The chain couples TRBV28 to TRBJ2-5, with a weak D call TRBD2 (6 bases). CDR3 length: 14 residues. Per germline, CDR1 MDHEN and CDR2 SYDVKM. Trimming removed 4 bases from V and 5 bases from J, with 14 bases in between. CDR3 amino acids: CASSSRLGGETQYF. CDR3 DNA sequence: TGTGCCAGCAGTTCTCGACTAGGCGGGGAGACCCAGTACTTC.

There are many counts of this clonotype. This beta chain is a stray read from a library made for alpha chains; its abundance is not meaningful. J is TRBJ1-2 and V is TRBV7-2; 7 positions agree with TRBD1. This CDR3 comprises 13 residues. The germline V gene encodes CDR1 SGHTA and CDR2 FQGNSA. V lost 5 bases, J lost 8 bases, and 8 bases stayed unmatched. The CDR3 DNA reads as TGTGCCAGCAGCGAAAACAGGGGAAACGGCTACACCTTC. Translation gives CASSENRGNGYTF.

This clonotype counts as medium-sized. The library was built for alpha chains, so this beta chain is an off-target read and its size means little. As DNA, the CDR3 is TGTGCCATCAGTGAGGGCCAAGAGACCCAGTACTTC. Its protein product is CAISEGQETQYF. The chain carries TRBV10-3 and TRBJ2-5; no firm D call. The germline gives CDR1 ENHRY, CDR2 SYGVKD. This CDR3 comprises 12 residues. Trimming shortened V by 2 bases and J by 1 base, and 2 bases separated the two germline ends.

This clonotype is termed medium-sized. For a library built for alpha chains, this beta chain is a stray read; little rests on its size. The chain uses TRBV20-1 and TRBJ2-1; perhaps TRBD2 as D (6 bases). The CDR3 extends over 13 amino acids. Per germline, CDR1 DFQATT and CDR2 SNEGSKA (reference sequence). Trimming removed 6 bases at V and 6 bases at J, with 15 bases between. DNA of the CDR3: TGCAGTGCGCCGGACGTCGGGGGCAATGAGCAGTTCTTC. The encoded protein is CSAPDVGGNEQFF.

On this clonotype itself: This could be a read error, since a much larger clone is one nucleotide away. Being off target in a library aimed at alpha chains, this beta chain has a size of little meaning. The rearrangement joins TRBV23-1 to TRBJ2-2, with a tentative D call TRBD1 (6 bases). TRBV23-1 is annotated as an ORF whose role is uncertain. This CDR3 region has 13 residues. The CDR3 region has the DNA TGCGCCAGCAGTCAAGGGGACACCGGGGAGCAGTTTTTT. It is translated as CASSQGDTGEQFF.

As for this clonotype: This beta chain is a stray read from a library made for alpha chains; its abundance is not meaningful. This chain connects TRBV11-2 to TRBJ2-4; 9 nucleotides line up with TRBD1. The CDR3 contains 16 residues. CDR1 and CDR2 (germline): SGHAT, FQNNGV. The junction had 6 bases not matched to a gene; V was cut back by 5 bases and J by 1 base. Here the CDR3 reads CASSPGTGRAKNIQYF. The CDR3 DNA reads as TGTGCCAGCAGCCCAGGGACAGGGCGTGCCAAAAACATTCAGTACTTC.